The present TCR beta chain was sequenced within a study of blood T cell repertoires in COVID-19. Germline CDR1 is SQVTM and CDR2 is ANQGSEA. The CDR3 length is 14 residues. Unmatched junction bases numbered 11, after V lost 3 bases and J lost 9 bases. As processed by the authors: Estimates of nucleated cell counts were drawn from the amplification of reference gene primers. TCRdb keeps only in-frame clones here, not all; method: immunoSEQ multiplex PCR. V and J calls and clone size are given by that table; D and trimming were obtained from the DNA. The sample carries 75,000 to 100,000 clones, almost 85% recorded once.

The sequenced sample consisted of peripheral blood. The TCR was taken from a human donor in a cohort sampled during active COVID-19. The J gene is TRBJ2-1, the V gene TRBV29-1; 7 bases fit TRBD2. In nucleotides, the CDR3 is TGCAGCGTTGAGTCGGGGGGAAGGCCTCTTGAGCAGTTCTTC. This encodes CSVESGGRPLEQFF.